The clone carrying this T cell receptor beta chain was seen a handful of times. Together with a sample-barcoded 5' primer, a J-beta primer mix was included in a second PCR lasting roughly 6 to 12 cycles. TCRdb independently ran MiXCR on the 5' RACE reads; one entry per CDR3 protein. The table has around 1,800,000 distinct CDR3 sequences, about two fifths seen once. The data were taken from a study of blood T cells in healthy people across ages. This CDR3 region has 14 residues. J was trimmed by 7 bases and V by 0 bases; bases with no gene match: 5. Source material: blood. The genes are TRBV12-3 or TRBV12-4 and TRBJ1-2; 7 nucleotides match TRBD1. The receptor was derived from a human donor in good health. The CDR3 DNA reads TGTGCCAGCAGTTTAGCGTGTGGGACAGTTGGCTACACCTTC. This codes for CASSLACGTVGYTF.